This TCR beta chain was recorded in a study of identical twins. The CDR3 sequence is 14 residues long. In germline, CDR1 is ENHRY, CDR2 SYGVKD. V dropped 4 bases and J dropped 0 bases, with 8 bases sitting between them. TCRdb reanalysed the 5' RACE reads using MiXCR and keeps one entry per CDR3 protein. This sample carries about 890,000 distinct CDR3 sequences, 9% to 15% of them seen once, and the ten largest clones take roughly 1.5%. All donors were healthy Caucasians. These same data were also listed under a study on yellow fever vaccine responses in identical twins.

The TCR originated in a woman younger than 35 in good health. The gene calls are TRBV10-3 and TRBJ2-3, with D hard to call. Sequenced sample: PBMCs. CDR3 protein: CAISGLGSTDTQYF. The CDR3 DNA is TGTGCCATCAGTGGGCTCGGCAGCACAGATACGCAGTATTTT.